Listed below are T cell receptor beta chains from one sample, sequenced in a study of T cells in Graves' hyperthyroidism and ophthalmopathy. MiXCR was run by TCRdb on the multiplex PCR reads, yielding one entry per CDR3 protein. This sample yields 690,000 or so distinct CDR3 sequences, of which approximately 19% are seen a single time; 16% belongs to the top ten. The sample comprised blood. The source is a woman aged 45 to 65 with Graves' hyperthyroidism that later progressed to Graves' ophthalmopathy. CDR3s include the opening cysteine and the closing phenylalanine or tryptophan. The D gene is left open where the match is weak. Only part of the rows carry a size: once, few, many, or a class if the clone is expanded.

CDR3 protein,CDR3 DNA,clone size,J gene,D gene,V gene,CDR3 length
CASSQDSQGFYNEQFF,TGCGCCAGCAGCCAAGATTCTCAGGGGTTCTACAATGAGCAGTTCTTC,NA,TRBJ2-1,NA,TRBV4-1,16
CASSPQGTSYEQYF,TGTGCCAGCAGTCCCCAGGGGACCTCCTACGAGCAGTACTTC,many,TRBJ2-7,NA,TRBV6-1,14
CATSRDFQNYGYTF,TGTGCCACCAGCAGAGATTTTCAGAATTATGGCTACACCTTC,few,TRBJ1-2,NA,TRBV15,14
CASNSGTGTDTQYF,TGTGCCAGTAATAGTGGTACGGGCACAGATACGCAGTATTTT,NA,TRBJ2-3,NA,TRBV19,14
CASSRTGHDTGELFF,TGTGCCAGCAGCCGGACAGGGCACGACACCGGGGAGCTGTTTTTT,few,TRBJ2-2,TRBD1,TRBV5-5,15
CAWSKVNYGYTF,TGTGCCTGGAGTAAAGTTAACTATGGCTACACCTTC,many,TRBJ1-2,NA,TRBV30,12
CSVSGSNTEAFF,TGCAGCGTTAGCGGGTCGAACACTGAAGCTTTCTTT,few,TRBJ1-1,NA,TRBV29-1,12
CASSVDNSQETQYF,TGTGCCAGCAGTGTGGACAACTCTCAAGAGACCCAGTACTTC,NA,TRBJ2-5,NA,TRBV2,14
CASSSTGKGYYEQYF,TGTGCCAGCAGTTCTACAGGGAAAGGTTACTACGAGCAGTACTTC,few,TRBJ2-7,NA,TRBV27,15
CASSFEGADGYTF,TGCGCCAGCAGCTTTGAGGGGGCGGATGGCTACACCTTC,few,TRBJ1-2,TRBD1,TRBV5-1,13
CASSKYEGPYNEQFF,TGTGCCAGCAGCAAGTACGAGGGCCCGTACAATGAGCAGTTCTTC,NA,TRBJ2-1,NA,TRBV7-6,15